The rows below give T cell receptor beta chains drawn from one sample of a study of T cell repertoires in cytomegalovirus infection. One entry per CDR3 protein, called by TCRdb with MiXCR from the reads. The table has approximately 550,000 distinct CDR3 sequences, about 17% seen once; the top ten hold around 25%. Sequencing was carried out using CD8+ T cells from PBMCs. These receptors all stem from a human donor in good health (CMV status not recorded). Some clones in this sample may be carry-over from other donors' samples. CDR3s leave out the opening cysteine and the closing phenylalanine or tryptophan. The order of the fields is D gene, J gene, V gene, CDR3 length, CDR3 protein. D genes are given only for firm matches.

D: NA; J: TRBJ2-2; V: TRBV5-6; length: 14; CDR3: ASSLGAQTRTGELF
D: TRBD1; J: TRBJ2-1; V: TRBV2; length: 11; CDR3: ATRDRVYNEQF
D: TRBD1; J: TRBJ2-2; V: TRBV6-5; length: 12; CDR3: ATQGTANTGELF
D: NA; J: TRBJ1-1; V: TRBV7-3; length: 12; CDR3: ASSSAGTPTDAF
D: NA; J: TRBJ1-3; V: TRBV20-1; length: 15; CDR3: SARDLAAGLSGNTIY
D: NA; J: TRBJ1-1; V: TRBV29-1; length: 9; CDR3: SVEWVAEAF
D: NA; J: TRBJ2-2; V: TRBV29-1; length: 12; CDR3: SVEEGQYTGELF
D: NA; J: TRBJ1-2; V: TRBV30; length: 10; CDR3: AWSVNRAGYT
D: TRBD2; J: TRBJ2-2; V: TRBV2; length: 10; CDR3: ASNGGIGELF
D: NA; J: TRBJ1-3; V: TRBV6-5; length: 16; CDR3: ASSYSILTGDSGNTIY
D: NA; J: TRBJ1-1; V: TRBV29-1; length: 12; CDR3: SVERAGEGTEAF
D: NA; J: TRBJ2-1; V: TRBV20-1; length: 13; CDR3: SASPTGSSYNEQF
D: NA; J: TRBJ2-1; V: TRBV10-3; length: 12; CDR3: AISEGRGRNEQF
D: TRBD2; J: TRBJ2-5; V: TRBV18; length: 13; CDR3: ASSPRRGRGETQY
D: NA; J: TRBJ1-1; V: TRBV7-3; length: 11; CDR3: ASSLTETGEAF
D: NA; J: TRBJ2-7; V: TRBV27; length: 14; CDR3: ASSSRWRGEMAEQY
D: NA; J: TRBJ2-7; V: TRBV29-1; length: 12; CDR3: SVEGVESSYEQY
D: NA; J: TRBJ2-7; V: TRBV11-2; length: 10; CDR3: ASTSVANEQY
D: TRBD2; J: TRBJ2-7; V: TRBV6-1; length: 13; CDR3: ASRPSGRSAYEQY
D: NA; J: TRBJ2-1; V: TRBV27; length: 9; CDR3: ASRGRNEQF
D: NA; J: TRBJ1-2; V: TRBV7-9; length: 11; CDR3: ASSARPFEGYT
D: NA; J: TRBJ1-2; V: TRBV2; length: 11; CDR3: ASTLKWAYGYT
D: NA; J: TRBJ2-1; V: TRBV2; length: 17; CDR3: ASSESQSGWESLNNEQF
D: NA; J: TRBJ2-7; V: TRBV5-6; length: 12; CDR3: ASSLAALTYVQY
D: NA; J: TRBJ2-7; V: TRBV7-9; length: 14; CDR3: ASSLAPAGPGAEQY
D: TRBD2; J: TRBJ2-1; V: TRBV27; length: 13; CDR3: ASRAPSGRAHEQF
D: NA; J: TRBJ2-3; V: TRBV2; length: 10; CDR3: ASSEITDTQY
D: TRBD2; J: TRBJ2-7; V: TRBV7-3; length: 12; CDR3: ASSLDGGAYEQY
D: NA; J: TRBJ2-2; V: TRBV28; length: 11; CDR3: ASSPGITGELF
D: TRBD2; J: TRBJ2-3; V: TRBV4-1; length: 15; CDR3: ASSQSVGRGGTDTQY
D: NA; J: TRBJ1-2; V: TRBV5-6; length: 12; CDR3: ASSFEQQNYGYT
D: NA; J: TRBJ2-7; V: TRBV2; length: 9; CDR3: ASKGGFEQY
D: TRBD2; J: TRBJ2-3; V: TRBV7-9; length: 15; CDR3: ASSPLASSGSTRTQY
D: NA; J: TRBJ1-5; V: TRBV15; length: 15; CDR3: ATSRGSLRQTNQPQH
D: NA; J: TRBJ2-5; V: TRBV24-1; length: 13; CDR3: ATSDFVGSQETQY
D: NA; J: TRBJ1-3; V: TRBV9; length: 12; CDR3: ASSVEADGNTIY
D: TRBD1; J: TRBJ1-1; V: TRBV12-3/TRBV12-4; length: 14; CDR3: ASSAAHRGTPTEAF
D: TRBD2; J: TRBJ2-7; V: TRBV27; length: 16; CDR3: ASSLSGTSGTFSYEQY
D: TRBD1; J: TRBJ2-7; V: TRBV29-1; length: 11; CDR3: SAWTGDSYEQY
D: NA; J: TRBJ2-3; V: TRBV10-3; length: 13; CDR3: AISEVGRSGDTQY
D: NA; J: TRBJ1-5; V: TRBV19; length: 14; CDR3: ASSLLDRLSNQPQH
D: NA; J: TRBJ2-3; V: TRBV29-1; length: 12; CDR3: SVVGSSGADTQY
D: NA; J: TRBJ1-2; V: TRBV6-1; length: 12; CDR3: ASRPRGINYGYT
D: NA; J: TRBJ1-2; V: TRBV19; length: 13; CDR3: ASTHRRQPEAGYT
D: NA; J: TRBJ1-1; V: TRBV3-1; length: 15; CDR3: ASSQDIRGGRNTEAF
D: TRBD1; J: TRBJ1-5; V: TRBV7-9; length: 12; CDR3: ASSSGQINQPQH
D: NA; J: TRBJ1-5; V: TRBV7-9; length: 11; CDR3: ATGAGPGQPQH
D: NA; J: TRBJ2-7; V: TRBV6-1; length: 12; CDR3: ASSEAGQVDEQY
D: NA; J: TRBJ2-7; V: TRBV4-1; length: 13; CDR3: ASSQGIQSSYEQY
D: NA; J: TRBJ2-5; V: TRBV12-3/TRBV12-4; length: 11; CDR3: ASSKTGRETQY
D: TRBD1; J: TRBJ1-5; V: TRBV27; length: 12; CDR3: ASSRTGDDQPQH
D: TRBD2; J: TRBJ2-5; V: TRBV19; length: 14; CDR3: ASSTSSGGKQETQY
D: TRBD1; J: TRBJ2-7; V: TRBV7-4; length: 15; CDR3: ASSLATGTGSSYEQC
D: NA; J: TRBJ1-2; V: TRBV7-2; length: 12; CDR3: ATPDGRWDYGYT
D: NA; J: TRBJ2-5; V: TRBV6-1; length: 12; CDR3: ASRSLAGRETQY